This note documents a single T cell receptor beta chain sequence. There are 19 residues in the CDR3. Looked up from germline, CDR1 is SGHRS and CDR2 is YFSETQ. The J segment lost 4 bases and the V segment lost 1 base, leaving 11 bases of the junction unmatched. TCRdb keeps only in-frame clones here, not all; method: immunoSEQ multiplex PCR. There are hundreds of thousands of clones in the sample; about 87% occur only once, and roughly 0.0086% lies in the top ten. The sample originates from a study of shared T cell receptors in the human thymus. The data also belong to a second study, concerning human thymus T cells. This second report adds: The people who donated were healthy Finnish babies having corrective surgery for congenital heart defects.

V and J are TRBV5-1 and TRBJ2-6, with 10 bases identical to TRBD2. Sequencing was performed on thymocytes. The clonotype originates from a boy in the first two years of life with a congenital heart defect. CDR3 residues: CASSLTLAGDNYGANVLTF. The CDR3 coding sequence is TGCGCCAGCAGCTTGACCCTAGCGGGAGATAATTACGGGGCCAACGTCCTGACTTTC.